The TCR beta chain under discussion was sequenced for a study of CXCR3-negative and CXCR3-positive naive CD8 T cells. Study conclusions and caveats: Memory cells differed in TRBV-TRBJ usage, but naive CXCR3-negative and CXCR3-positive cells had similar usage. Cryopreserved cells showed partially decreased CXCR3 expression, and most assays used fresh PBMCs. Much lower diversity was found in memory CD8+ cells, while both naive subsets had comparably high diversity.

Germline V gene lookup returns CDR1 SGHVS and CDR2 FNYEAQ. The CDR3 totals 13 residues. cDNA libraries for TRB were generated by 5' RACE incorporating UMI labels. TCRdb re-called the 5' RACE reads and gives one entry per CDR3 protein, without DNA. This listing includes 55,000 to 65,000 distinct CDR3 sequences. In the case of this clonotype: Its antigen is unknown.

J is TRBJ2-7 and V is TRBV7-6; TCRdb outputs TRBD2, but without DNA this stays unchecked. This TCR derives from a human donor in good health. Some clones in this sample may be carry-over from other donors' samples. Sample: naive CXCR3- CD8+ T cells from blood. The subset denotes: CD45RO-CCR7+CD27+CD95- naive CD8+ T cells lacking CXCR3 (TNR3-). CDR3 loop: CASSLIAGDEQYF.